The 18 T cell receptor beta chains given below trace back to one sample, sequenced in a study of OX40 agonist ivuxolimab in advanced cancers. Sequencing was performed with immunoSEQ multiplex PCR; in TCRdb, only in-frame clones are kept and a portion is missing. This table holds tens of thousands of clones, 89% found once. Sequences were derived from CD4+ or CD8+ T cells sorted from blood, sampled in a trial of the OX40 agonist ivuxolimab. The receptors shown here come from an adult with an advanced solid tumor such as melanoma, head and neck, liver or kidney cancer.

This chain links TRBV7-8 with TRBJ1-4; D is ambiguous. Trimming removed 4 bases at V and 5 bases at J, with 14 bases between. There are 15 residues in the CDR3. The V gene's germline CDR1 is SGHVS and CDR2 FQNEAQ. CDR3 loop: CASSSRQTQNEKLFF. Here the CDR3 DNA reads TGTGCCAGCAGCTCCCGGCAAACCCAGAATGAAAAACTGTTTTTT. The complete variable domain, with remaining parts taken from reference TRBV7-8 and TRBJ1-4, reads GAGVSQSPRYKVAKRGQDVALRCDPISGHVSLFWYQQALGQGPEFLTYFQNEAQLDKSGLPSDRFFAERPEGSVSTLKIQRTQQEDSAVYLCASSSRQTQNEKLFFGSGTQLSVL.

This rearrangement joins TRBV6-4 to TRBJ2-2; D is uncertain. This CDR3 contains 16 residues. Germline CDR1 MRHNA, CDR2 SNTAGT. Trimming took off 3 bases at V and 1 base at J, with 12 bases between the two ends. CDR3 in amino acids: CASSDCEQENTGELFF. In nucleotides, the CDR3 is TGTGCCAGCAGTGATTGCGAACAAGAGAACACCGGGGAGCTGTTTTTT.

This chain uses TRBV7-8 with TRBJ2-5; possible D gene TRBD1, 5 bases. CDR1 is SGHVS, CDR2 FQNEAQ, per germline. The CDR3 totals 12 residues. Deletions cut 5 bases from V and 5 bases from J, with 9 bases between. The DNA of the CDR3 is TGTGCCAGCAGCCGACCAGGGGAGACCCAGTACTTC. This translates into CASSRPGETQYF. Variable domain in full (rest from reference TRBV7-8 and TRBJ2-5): GAGVSQSPRYKVAKRGQDVALRCDPISGHVSLFWYQQALGQGPEFLTYFQNEAQLDKSGLPSDRFFAERPEGSVSTLKIQRTQQEDSAVYLCASSRPGETQYFGPGTRLLVL.

Here the CDR3 DNA reads TGTGCCAGCACCACATCCGAGGGGGACAGCTCTGGAAACACCATATATTTT. This encodes CASTTSEGDSSGNTIYF. The rearrangement joins TRBV28 to TRBJ1-3; TRBD1 aligns across 7 bases. With V trimmed by 7 bases and J by 0 bases, 12 bases remained unmatched. From germline, CDR1 is MDHEN and CDR2 SYDVKM. The CDR3 runs to 17 residues.

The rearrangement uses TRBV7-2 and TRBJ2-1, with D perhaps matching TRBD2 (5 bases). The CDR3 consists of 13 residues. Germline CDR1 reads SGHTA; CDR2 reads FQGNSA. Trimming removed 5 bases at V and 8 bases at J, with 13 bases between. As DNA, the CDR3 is TGTGCCAGCAGCCGACTACCTCGGGATGAGCAGTTCTTC. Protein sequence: CASSRLPRDEQFF. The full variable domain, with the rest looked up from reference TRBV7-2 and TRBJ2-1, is GAGVSQSPSNKVTEKGKDVELRCDPISGHTALYWYRQSLGQGLEFLIYFQGNSAPDKSGLPSDRFSAERTGGSVSTLTIQRTQQEDSAVYLCASSRLPRDEQFFGPGTRLTVL.

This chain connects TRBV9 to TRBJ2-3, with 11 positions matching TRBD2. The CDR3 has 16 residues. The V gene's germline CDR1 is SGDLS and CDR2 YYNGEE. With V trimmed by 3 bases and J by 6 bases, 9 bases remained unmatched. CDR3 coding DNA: TGTGCCAGCAGCGAGGGGACTAGCGGAGCCGCTGATACGCAGTATTTT. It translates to CASSEGTSGAADTQYF.

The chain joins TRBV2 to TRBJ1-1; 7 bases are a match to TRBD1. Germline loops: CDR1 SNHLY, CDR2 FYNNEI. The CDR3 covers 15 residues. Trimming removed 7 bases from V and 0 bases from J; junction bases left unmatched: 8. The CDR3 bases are TGTGCCAGCACCCTAAGAGGGGGCTTGAACACTGAAGCTTTCTTT. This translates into CASTLRGGLNTEAFF.

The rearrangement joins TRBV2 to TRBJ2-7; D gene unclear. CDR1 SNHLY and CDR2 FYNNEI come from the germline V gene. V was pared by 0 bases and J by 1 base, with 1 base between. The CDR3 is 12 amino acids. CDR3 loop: CASSEASYEQYF. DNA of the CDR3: TGTGCCAGCAGTGAAGCGTCCTACGAGCAGTACTTC.

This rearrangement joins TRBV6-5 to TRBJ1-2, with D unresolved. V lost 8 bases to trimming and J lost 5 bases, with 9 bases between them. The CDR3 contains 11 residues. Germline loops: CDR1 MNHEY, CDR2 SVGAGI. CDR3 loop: CASRLGYGYTF. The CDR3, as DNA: TGTGCCAGCCGGCTCGGATATGGCTACACCTTC.

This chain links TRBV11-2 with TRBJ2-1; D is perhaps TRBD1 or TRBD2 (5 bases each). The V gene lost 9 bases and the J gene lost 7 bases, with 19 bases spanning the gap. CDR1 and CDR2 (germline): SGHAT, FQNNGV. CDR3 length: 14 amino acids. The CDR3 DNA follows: TGTGCCAGTGGTAGGGGCTCCCCGGGAAATGAGCAGTTCTTC. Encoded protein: CASGRGSPGNEQFF.

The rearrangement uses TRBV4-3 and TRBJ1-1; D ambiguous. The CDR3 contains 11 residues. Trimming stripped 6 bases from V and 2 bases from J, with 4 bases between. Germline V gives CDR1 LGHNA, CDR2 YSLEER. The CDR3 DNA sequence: TGCGCCAGCAGTCTTAACACTGAAGCTTTCTTT. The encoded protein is CASSLNTEAFF.

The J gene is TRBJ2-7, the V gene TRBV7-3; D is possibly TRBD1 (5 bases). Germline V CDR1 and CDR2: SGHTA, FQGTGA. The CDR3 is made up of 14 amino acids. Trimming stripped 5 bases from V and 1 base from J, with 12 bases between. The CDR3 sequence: CASSPRTGSYEQYF. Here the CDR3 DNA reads TGTGCCAGCAGCCCCCGCACAGGATCCTACGAGCAGTACTTC.

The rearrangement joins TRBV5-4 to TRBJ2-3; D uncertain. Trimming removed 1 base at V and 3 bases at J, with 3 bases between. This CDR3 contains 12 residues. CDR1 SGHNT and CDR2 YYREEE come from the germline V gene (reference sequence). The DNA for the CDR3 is TGTGCCAGCAGCTTGCAAACAGATACGCAGTATTTT. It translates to CASSLQTDTQYF.

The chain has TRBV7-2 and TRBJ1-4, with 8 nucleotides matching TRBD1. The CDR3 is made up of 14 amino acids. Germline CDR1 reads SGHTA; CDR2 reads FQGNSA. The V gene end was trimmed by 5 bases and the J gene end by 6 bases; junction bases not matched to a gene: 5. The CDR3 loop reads CASSRQGSDEKLFF. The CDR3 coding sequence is TGTGCCAGCAGCAGACAGGGGTCGGATGAAAAACTGTTTTTT.

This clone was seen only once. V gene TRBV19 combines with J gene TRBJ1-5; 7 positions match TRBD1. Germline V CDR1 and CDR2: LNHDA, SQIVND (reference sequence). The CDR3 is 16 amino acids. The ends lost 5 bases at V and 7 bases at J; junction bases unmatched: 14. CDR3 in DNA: TGTGCCAGTAGTTCGGTACAGGGGCCCTATGGGCAGCCCCAGCATTTT. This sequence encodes CASSSVQGPYGQPQHF.

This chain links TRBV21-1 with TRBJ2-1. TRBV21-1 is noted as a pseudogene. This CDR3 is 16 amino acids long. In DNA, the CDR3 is TGTGCCAGCAGCAAATTCGACGGCAACTCCTACAATGAGCAGTTCTTC. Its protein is CASSKFDGNSYNEQFF.

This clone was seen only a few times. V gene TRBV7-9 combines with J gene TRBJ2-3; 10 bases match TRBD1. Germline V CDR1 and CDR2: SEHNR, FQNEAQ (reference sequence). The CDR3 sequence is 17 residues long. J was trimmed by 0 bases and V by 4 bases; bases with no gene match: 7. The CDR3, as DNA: TGTGCCAGCAGCTCAAGGGGGACAGGGGAAAGCACAGATACGCAGTATTTT. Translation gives CASSSRGTGESTDTQYF.

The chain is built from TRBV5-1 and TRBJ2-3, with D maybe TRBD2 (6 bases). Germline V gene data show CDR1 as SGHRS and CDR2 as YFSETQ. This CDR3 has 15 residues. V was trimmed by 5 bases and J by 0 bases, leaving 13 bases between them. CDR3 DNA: TGCGCCAGCAGTGATCTTAGCGGTAGCACAGATACGCAGTATTTT. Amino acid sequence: CASSDLSGSTDTQYF.